The T cell receptor beta chain described here comes from a study of T cell responses to AZD1222 COVID-19 vaccine. Overall study findings and caveats: Spike regions recognized by vaccine-associated CD4 TCRs spanned the protein, led by 160-218 and 743-854. Donors, mostly white British, included more females; clonal diversity was possibly underestimated.

This clone is a singleton in its sample. Its matching antigen is unknown. The CDR3 loop spans 15 amino acids. The ends lost 4 bases at V and 2 bases at J; junction bases unmatched: 5. CDR1 and CDR2 from the germline V gene are GTSNPN and SVGIG (reference sequence). The method was immunoSEQ multiplex PCR; TCRdb's version includes in-frame clones alone and lacks a portion of them. The repertoire holds about 140,000 clones, less than 95% seen once, with around 3.6% in the top ten. The chain joins TRBV30 to TRBJ2-1; 10 nucleotides match TRBD2. The material sequenced was peripheral blood, taken on day 0 of AZD1222 vaccination. This receptor was obtained from an adult in good health. The CDR3 loop reads CAWNSLAGAYNEQFF. The CDR3 nucleotides read TGTGCCTGGAATAGTCTAGCGGGGGCCTACAATGAGCAGTTCTTC.